This entry features one T cell receptor (beta chain) sequence. Its target is unknown. The CDR3 loop spans 15 amino acids. CDR1 and CDR2 (germline): LGHNA, YNFKEQ. Trimming removed 0 bases from V and 5 bases from J; junction bases left unmatched: 5. Primers: 60 Vbeta forward and 13 Jbeta reverse. Some clones are missing from TCRdb's copy, which holds only in-frame ones; the method was immunoSEQ multiplex PCR. The data contain almost 65,000 clones, 60% to 85% of them singletons. This entry is derived from a study of cytomegalovirus exposure and HLA in healthy donors. At the level of the study: HLA-typed donors were the source of about 85 million unique TCRs, which an early data release held.

Study observations and caveats: Common viral pathogens seemed, in a later analysis, to connect with several of the most significant clusters. It was reported that TCR beta sequences correctly inferred the HLA-A and HLA-B alleles for most subjects.

The sample was PBMCs. The sequence was obtained from a male donor in good health and CMV-seropositive. The chain uses TRBV4-2 and TRBJ2-7, with 9 nucleotides matching TRBD2. DNA of the CDR3: TGTGCCAGCAGCCAAGATCAAGGGACTAGCAACGAGCAGTACTTC. It translates to CASSQDQGTSNEQYF.